The present T cell receptor (beta chain) was sequenced within a study of T cells in women clearing cervical HPV infection. Study in general: Blood came at first lesion visit for cases, post-clearance for controls. Cases' blood sampling followed lesion detection by median roughly five months (90 to 200).

Details on this clone: The read ends 3 residues early relative to the CDR3; the germline J gene fills the gap.

Assay used: immunoSEQ multiplex PCR; TCRdb lists only in-frame clones, some missing. The table lists under 20,000 clones. The CDR3 runs 15 residues. The ends lost 4 bases at V and 4 bases at J; junction bases unmatched: 5. Germline assignment: CDR1 KGHSH and CDR2 LQKENI. HPV was found by MY09/MY11 PCR and dot-blot genotyping. What was sequenced was blood buffy coat. V usage is TRBV18 and J usage is TRBJ2-3, with 10 bases lining up with TRBD2. The TCR sequence derives from a woman between 18 and 75 years old with a cervical HPV16 infection that either progressed to CIN3+ or cleared (not recorded which). CDR3 in amino acids: CASSQSSGGADTQYF. Partial CDR3 DNA: TGTGCCAGCTCACAATCTAGCGGGGGCGCAGATACG.